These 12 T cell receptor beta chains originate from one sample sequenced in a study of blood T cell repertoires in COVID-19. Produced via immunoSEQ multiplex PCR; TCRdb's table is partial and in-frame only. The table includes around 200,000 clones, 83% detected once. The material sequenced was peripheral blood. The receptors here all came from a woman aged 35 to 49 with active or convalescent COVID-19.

The CDR3, as DNA: TGTGCCAGCAGCTTGGAGGGCAGGGGGCTACAGCCCCAGCATTTT. Translating it yields CASSLEGRGLQPQHF. The chain recombines TRBV5-8 with TRBJ1-5; 8 bases align to TRBD1. The V and J ends lost 0 bases and 7 bases, in that order; junction bases with no gene match: 6. This CDR3 spans 15 amino acids. CDR1 is SGHTS, CDR2 YDEGEE, per germline.

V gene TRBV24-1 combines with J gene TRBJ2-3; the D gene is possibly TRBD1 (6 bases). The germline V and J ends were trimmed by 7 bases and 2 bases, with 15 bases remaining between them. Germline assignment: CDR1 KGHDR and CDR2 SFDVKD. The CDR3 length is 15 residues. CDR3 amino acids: CATRNTGTYTDTQYF. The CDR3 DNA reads TGTGCCACCAGAAACACAGGGACCTACACAGATACGCAGTATTTT.

CDR3 bases: TGCGCCAGCAGCCAAGACCGGGACAGGGTCTCTGGCTACACCTTC. The encoded protein is CASSQDRDRVSGYTF. The chain couples TRBV4-3 to TRBJ1-2; 9 bases are shared with TRBD1. Germline assignment: CDR1 LGHNA and CDR2 YSLEER. CDR3 length: 15 residues. J was trimmed by 7 bases and V by 0 bases; bases with no gene match: 6.

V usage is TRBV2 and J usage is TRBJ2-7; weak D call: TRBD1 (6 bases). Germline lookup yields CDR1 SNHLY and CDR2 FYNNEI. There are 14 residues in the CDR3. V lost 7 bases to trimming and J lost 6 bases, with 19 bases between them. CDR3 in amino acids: CASNRDPLEGEQYF. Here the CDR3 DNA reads TGTGCCAGCAACAGGGACCCCTTAGAAGGCGAGCAGTACTTC.

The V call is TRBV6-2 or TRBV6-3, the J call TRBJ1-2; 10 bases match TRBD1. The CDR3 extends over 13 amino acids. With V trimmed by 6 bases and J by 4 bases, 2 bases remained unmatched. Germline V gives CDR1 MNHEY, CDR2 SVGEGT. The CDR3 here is CASSDRGPYGYTF. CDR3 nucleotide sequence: TGTGCCAGCAGCGACAGGGGGCCCTATGGCTACACCTTC.

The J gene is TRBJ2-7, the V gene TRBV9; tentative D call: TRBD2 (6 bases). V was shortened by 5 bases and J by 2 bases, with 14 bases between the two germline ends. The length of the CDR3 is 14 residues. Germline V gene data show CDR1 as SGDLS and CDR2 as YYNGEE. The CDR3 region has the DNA TGTGCCAGCAGTGCCGCGGGAACAACCTACGAGCAGTACTTC. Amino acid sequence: CASSAAGTTYEQYF.

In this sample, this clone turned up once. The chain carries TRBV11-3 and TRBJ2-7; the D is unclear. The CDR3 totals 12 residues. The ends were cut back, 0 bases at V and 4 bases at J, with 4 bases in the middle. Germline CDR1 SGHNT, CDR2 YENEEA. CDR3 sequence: CASSLDFYEQYF. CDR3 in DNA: TGTGCCAGCAGCTTAGACTTTTACGAGCAGTACTTC. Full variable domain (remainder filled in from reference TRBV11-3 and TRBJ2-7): EAGVVQSPRYKIIEKKQPVAFWCNPISGHNTLYWYLQNLGQGPELLIRYENEEAVDDSQLPKDRFSAERLKGVDSTLKIQPAELGDSAVYLCASSLDFYEQYFGPGTRLTVT.

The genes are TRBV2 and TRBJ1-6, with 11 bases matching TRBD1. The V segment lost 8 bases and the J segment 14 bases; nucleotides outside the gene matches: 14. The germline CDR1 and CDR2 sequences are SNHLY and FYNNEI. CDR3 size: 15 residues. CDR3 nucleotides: TGTGCCAGCGGCACACCGGGACAGGGGGTTTCCTCCCTCCACTTT. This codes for CASGTPGQGVSSLHF.

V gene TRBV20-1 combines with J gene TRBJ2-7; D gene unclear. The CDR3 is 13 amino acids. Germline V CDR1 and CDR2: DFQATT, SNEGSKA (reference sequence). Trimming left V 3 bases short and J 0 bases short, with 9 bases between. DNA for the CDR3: TGCAGTGCTAGTACGTTTAGCTCCTACGAGCAGTACTTC. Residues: CSASTFSSYEQYF.

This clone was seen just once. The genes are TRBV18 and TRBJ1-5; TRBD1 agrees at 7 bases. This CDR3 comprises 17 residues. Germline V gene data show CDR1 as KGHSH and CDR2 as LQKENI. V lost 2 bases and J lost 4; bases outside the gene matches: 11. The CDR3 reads CASSPAPIGQANQPQHF. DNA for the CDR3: TGTGCCAGCTCACCAGCCCCGATCGGACAGGCAAATCAGCCCCAGCATTTT.

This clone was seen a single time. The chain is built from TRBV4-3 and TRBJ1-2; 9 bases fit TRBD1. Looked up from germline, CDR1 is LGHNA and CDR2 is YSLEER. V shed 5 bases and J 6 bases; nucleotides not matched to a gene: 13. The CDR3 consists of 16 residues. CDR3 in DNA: TGCGCCAGCAGCGAAGGGTGGGACAGGGTGGAAGATGGCTACACCTTC. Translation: CASSEGWDRVEDGYTF.

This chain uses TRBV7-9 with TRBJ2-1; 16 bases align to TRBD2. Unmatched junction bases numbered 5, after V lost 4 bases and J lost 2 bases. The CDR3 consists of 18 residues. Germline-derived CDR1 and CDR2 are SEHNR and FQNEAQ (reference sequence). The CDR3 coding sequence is TGTGCCAGCAGCTCGACCGGGACTAGCGGGGGGGCCTACAATGAGCAGTTCTTC. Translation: CASSSTGTSGGAYNEQFF.